The count of the clone carrying this T cell receptor (beta chain) is one. Its antigen is undetermined. Total RNA was isolated from each sample in quantities of at least 5 micrograms. Primed by a sample-barcoded 5' primer and a J-beta primer mix, a second PCR proceeded for roughly 6 to 12 cycles. TCRdb fed the 5' RACE reads into MiXCR, producing one record per CDR3 protein. This table holds some 780,000 distinct CDR3 sequences, about 56% found once. This CDR3 spans 14 amino acids. V gave up 1 base and J gave up 0 bases, with 7 bases separating them. Germline lookup yields CDR1 SQVTM and CDR2 ANQGSEA. The data are from a study of blood T cells in healthy people across ages. The study's findings and limits: With age, beta diversity per million T cells declined roughly linearly, significantly by over 35.

Sequencing was performed on blood. The TCR sequence derives from a man aged 40-49 years in good health. This chain uses TRBV29-1 with TRBJ2-1; D call uncertain. The CDR3 sequence is CSVEGGISYNEQFF. The CDR3 coding sequence is TGCAGCGTTGAAGGGGGTATCTCCTACAATGAGCAGTTCTTC.